The present TCR beta chain was sequenced within a study of STAT3 mutations in large granular lymphocyte leukemia (dated by TCRdb to between 2019 and 2020). Study-level background: In roughly half of the longitudinally sequenced T-LGLL patients, canonical activating STAT3 mutations were detected. Over half of the T-LGLL patients were given one or more immunosuppressive therapy regimens, and 40% of the treated patients had a hematologic response. Patients with T-cell large granular lymphocyte leukemia underwent serial deep sequencing of TCRbeta CDR3 and STAT3 to reconstruct clonal hierarchy and dynamics. From an initial cohort of 200 to 250 LGL patients, some 17 representative T-LGLL cases were chosen for longitudinal sequencing of TCRbeta and STAT3. As controls within the study, two patients with natural killer LGL leukemia were also sequenced longitudinally. Patients were sequenced at around 4 time points on average, with the number of samplings per patient ranging from 2 to 8.

The same DNA, extracted from blood mononuclear cells, served for both the TCR sequencing and the STAT3 sequencing. The research as a whole found: Because no samples were available when a clone first appeared, clonal expansion was inferred from samplings taken at other points. TCR clonotype switching after therapy was observed in about 35% of the 18 patients, and all newly emerging clones were found to be STAT3 wild type. Several patients had a dominant TCR clone burden greater than the STAT3 mutant burden, which suggests that the STAT3 mutation arose secondarily within a clone that had already expanded. At least one immunodominant TCRbeta clonotype was present in every T-LGLL patient, and multiple immunodominant subclonotypes appeared in about half of the T-LGLL patients. Since codominant clonotypes persisted in some patients, a small but highly pathogenic clone may have gone undetected. The linking of therapy response to changes in TCR clonal burden was complicated by variable intervals between samplings and differing treatment regimens.

As to this clone: The clone's antigen remains unknown. It has no much larger one-base neighbor in the sample; base qualities were not kept.

TCRbeta libraries were sequenced on an Illumina MiSeq, and an average of around 44,000 productive templates per sample was obtained. TCRbeta CDR3 libraries were generated with the immunoSEQ assay using multiplex PCR amplification. Per the authors' processing: Repertoire diversity was computed as previously defined, with values near 0 indicating extremely monoclonal samples. TCRdb re-hosts the immuneACCESS table, in-frame sequences only. Its copies lack some clones; in the studies checked, an unresolved V gene accounts for under half of them, and the cause for the rest is not known. V and J calls and clone size follow that table, whereas D and trimming were derived from the DNA. The sample includes 5,000 to 8,000 clones, with around 52% observed a single time. 76% of the sample lies in the top ten. The sequenced material came from peripheral blood mononuclear cells. The source of this sequence is a boy between 10 and 17 years old with T-cell large granular lymphocyte leukemia. Some clones in this sample may be carry-over from other donors' samples. The age is the age at diagnosis.

CDR3 sequence: CASIPLGAGGPKGEQFF. The nucleotides are TGTGCCAGCATCCCCCTGGGGGCGGGAGGGCCCAAAGGTGAGCAGTTCTTC. The sequence links TRBV28 to TRBJ2-1; TRBD2 aligns with 9 central bases. Ends trimmed: V by 7 bases, J by 9 bases; bases unmatched to a gene: 19. The germline V gene gives CDR1 as MDHEN and CDR2 as SYDVKM. The CDR3 holds 17 amino acids from the cysteine to the phenylalanine. The DNA shown is the 51-base CDR3, in frame from base 1.